One T cell receptor (beta chain) is described in this entry. Library preparation (for TCRbeta) was performed with unique molecular identifiers. MiXCR, applied by TCRdb to the PCR reads, yields one record per CDR3 protein. The repertoire holds some 220,000 distinct CDR3 sequences, with around 9.5% as singletons. This record comes from a study of T-cell reconstitution after alpha-beta-depleted transplantation in children. This CDR3 region has 14 residues. The V and J genes are TRBV12-3 or TRBV12-4 and TRBJ1-3, with D possibly TRBD1 on 6 matching bases. The source was PBMCs from the stem cell graft donor, collected from the stem cell graft. The TCR originated in a human donor who donated a stem cell graft to a child with acute lymphoblastic leukemia. This CDR3 is CTFSFLGTGNTIYF. CDR3 nucleotide sequence: TGTACCTTCAGTTTTCTAGGGACAGGAAACACCATATATTTT.